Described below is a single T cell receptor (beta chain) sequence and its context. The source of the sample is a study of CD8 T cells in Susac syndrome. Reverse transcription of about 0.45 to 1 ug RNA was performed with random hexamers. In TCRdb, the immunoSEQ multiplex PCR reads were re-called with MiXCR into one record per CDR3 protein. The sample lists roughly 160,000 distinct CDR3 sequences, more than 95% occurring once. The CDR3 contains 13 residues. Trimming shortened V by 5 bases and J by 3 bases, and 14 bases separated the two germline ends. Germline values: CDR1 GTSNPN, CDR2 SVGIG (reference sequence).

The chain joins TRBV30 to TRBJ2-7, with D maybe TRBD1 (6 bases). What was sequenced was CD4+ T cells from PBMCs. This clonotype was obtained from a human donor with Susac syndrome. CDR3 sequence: CAWAQGSYYEQYF. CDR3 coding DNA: TGTGCCTGGGCGCAGGGGTCGTACTACGAGCAGTACTTC.